This T cell receptor (beta chain) was recorded in a study of CD8+ T cells in alopecia areata. Germline lookup yields CDR1 MNHEY and CDR2 SMNVEV (reference sequence). The germline V and J ends were trimmed by 2 bases and 5 bases, with 13 bases remaining between them. This CDR3 has 14 amino acids. Extracted RNA was reverse transcribed, and the resulting cDNA served as sequencing template. Using immunoSEQ multiplex PCR, the repertoire was profiled, and TCRdb retains in-frame clones only, with some absent. The sample gives around 100,000 clones, more than 75% of which show up once; 11% is in the top ten. Regarding treatment: oral pan-JAK inhibitor, 5-10 mg twice daily.

The sequences come from CD8+ T cells sorted from blood, collected around week 34, from a patient treated with tofacitinib. The chain couples TRBV27 to TRBJ2-7; D unclear. The source is a human donor with alopecia areata. The CDR3 loop reads CASSLERPSDEQYF. CDR3 nucleotide sequence: TGTGCCAGCAGTTTAGAAAGGCCTTCCGACGAGCAGTACTTC.